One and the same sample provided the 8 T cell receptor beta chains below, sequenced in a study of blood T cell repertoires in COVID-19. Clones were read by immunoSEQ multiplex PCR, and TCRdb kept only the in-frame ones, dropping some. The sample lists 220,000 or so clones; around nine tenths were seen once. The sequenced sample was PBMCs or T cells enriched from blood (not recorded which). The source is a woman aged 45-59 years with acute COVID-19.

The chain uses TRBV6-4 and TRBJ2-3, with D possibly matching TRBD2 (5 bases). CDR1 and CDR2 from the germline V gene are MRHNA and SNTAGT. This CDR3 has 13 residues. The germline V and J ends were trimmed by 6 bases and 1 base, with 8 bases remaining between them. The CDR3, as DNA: TGTGCCAGCAGAGTTAGCGGCACAGATACGCAGTATTTT. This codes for CASRVSGTDTQYF.

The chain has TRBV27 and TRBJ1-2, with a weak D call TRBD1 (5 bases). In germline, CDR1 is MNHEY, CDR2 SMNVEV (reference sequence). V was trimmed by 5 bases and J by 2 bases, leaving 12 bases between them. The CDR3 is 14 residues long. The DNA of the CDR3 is TGTGCCAGCAGTCCATCCCCAGGGAACTATGGCTACACCTTC. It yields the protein CASSPSPGNYGYTF.

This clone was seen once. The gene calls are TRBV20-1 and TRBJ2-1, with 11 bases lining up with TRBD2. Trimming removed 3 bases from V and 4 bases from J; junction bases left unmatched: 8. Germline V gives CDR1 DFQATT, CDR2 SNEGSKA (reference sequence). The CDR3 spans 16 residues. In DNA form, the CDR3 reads TGCAGTGCTAGTCCTTCGACTAGCGGGACTTACAATGAGCAGTTCTTC. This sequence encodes CSASPSTSGTYNEQFF.

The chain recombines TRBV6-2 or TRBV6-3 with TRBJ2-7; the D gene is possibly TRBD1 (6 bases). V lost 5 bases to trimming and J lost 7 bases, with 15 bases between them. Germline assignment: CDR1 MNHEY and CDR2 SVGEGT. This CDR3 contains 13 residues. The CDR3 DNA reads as TGTGCCAGCAGTCACCGGACGAGGGGGGAGCAGTACTTC. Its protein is CASSHRTRGEQYF.

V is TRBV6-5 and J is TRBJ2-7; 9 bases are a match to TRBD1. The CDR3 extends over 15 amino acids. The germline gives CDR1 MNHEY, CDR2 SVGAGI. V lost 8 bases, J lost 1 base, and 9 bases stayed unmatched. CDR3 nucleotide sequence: TGTGCCAGCGGCGAGGGACAGGGTTTTTCCTACGAGCAGTACTTC. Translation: CASGEGQGFSYEQYF.

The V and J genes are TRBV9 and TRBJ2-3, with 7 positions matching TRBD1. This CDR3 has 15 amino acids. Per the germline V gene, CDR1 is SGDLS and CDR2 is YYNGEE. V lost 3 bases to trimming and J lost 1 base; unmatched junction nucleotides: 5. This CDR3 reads CASSGTGAGTDTQYF. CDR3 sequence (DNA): TGTGCCAGCAGCGGTACAGGGGCAGGCACAGATACGCAGTATTTT. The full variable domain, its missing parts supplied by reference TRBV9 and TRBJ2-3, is DSGVTQTPKHLITATGQRVTLRCSPRSGDLSVYWYQQSLDQGLQFLIQYYNGEERAKGNILERFSAQQFPDLHSELNLSSLELGDSALYFCASSGTGAGTDTQYFGPGTRLTVL.

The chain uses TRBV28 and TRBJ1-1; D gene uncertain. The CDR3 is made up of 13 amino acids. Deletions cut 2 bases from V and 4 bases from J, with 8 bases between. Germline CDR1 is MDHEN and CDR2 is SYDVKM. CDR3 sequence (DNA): TGTGCCAGCAGTTTACGGGTGGCCACTGAAGCTTTCTTT. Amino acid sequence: CASSLRVATEAFF.

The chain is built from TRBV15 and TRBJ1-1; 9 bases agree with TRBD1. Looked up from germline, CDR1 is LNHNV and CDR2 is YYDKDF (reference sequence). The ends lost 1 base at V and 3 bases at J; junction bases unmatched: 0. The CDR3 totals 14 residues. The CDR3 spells CATSRGDRDTEAFF. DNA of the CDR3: TGTGCCACCAGCAGAGGGGACAGGGACACTGAAGCTTTCTTT.